A selection of T cell receptor beta chains follows, all from one sample in a study of patients and donors after allogeneic stem cell transplantation. TCRdb independently ran MiXCR on the RT-PCR reads; one entry per CDR3 protein. The data contain about 960,000 distinct CDR3 sequences, 18% of them singletons. The specimen was blood, either unsorted or a sorted T cell fraction (not recorded which). The receptors here all came from a human donor who was either an allogeneic HSCT recipient or a stem cell or donor lymphocyte infusion donor (not recorded which). It is not recorded whose cells these are; they may come from a transplant donor. Each CDR3 is given without its conserved first and last residue.

TRBV10-3	TRBJ1-2	AMQGTGKNYGYT
TRBV10-3	TRBJ1-1	AISEPKGRGTEAF
TRBV12-3/TRBV12-4	TRBJ1-1	ASRGTGLDTEAF
TRBV12-3/TRBV12-4	TRBJ2-7	ASSLAGRTLGEQY
TRBV11-3	TRBJ2-1	ASSFRGGFVEQF
TRBV21-1	TRBJ1-5	ASSFRIRDSNQPQH
TRBV20-1	TRBJ1-1	SAPMGGSTEAF
TRBV5-1	TRBJ2-7	ASSTGQPSYEQY
TRBV9	TRBJ2-7	ASSVGGPEGEQY
TRBV29-1	TRBJ2-2	SAGIPSRAPWNTGELF
TRBV24-1	TRBJ2-5	ATSEGLGTQY
TRBV3-1	TRBJ2-7	ASSPRTSGRYYEQY
TRBV9	TRBJ1-6	ASSVGGANSPLH
TRBV3-1	TRBJ2-7	ASSQPRSPAVYEQY
TRBV5-5	TRBJ2-7	ASSSPSGRASYEQY
TRBV6-2/TRBV6-3	TRBJ2-1	ASSYGTASYNEQF
TRBV19	TRBJ1-1	ASSIREGAEAF
TRBV2	TRBJ2-3	ASRSGTRALTDTQY
TRBV12-3/TRBV12-4	TRBJ2-7	ASNPGGAMGEQY
TRBV12-3/TRBV12-4	TRBJ2-7	ASNTQGAFYEQY
TRBV7-2	TRBJ1-3	ASSHGGRNTIY
TRBV20-1	TRBJ1-2	SATNLPDGLGLDGYT
TRBV5-1	TRBJ2-7	ASSSNVGTKSQYEQY
TRBV11-2	TRBJ2-1	ASSLGLGLAGVNEQF
TRBV7-3	TRBJ2-2	ASSYTGLGNTGELF
TRBV29-1	TRBJ1-4	SGGGRVGEKLF
TRBV2	TRBJ1-6	ASSGKIRQPYNSPLH
TRBV7-9	TRBJ2-1	ASSFERGEQF